The T cell receptor beta chain described here comes from a study of blood T cell repertoires in COVID-19. Study-level information: T cells, B-cell-depleted T cells, or PBMCs provided the cDNA or gDNA that served as material.

Per germline, CDR1 MNHEY and CDR2 SMNVEV (reference sequence). The germline V and J ends were trimmed by 4 bases and 4 bases, with 17 bases remaining between them. The CDR3 is made up of 17 amino acids. Original processing methods: Nucleated cell counts were estimated from reference gene primer amplification. TCRdb's table, derived via immunoSEQ multiplex PCR, lists solely in-frame clones and lacks some. D and trimming come from the DNA, and the V and J calls and clone size come from that table. The sample holds fewer than 350,000 clones, approximately 87% seen once. The sequenced material came from peripheral blood. This TCR came from a woman aged 25 to 45 with COVID-19, enrolled during active disease. V usage is TRBV27 and J usage is TRBJ1-6; D remains ambiguous. CDR3: CASSSHEVPIYNSPLHF. CDR3 sequence (DNA): TGTGCCAGCAGTTCTCACGAGGTGCCCATATATAATTCACCCCTCCACTTT.